The 24 T cell receptor beta chains reported below all come from one sample, sequenced in a study of long-term antiretroviral therapy in people with HIV. They ran version v3.0 of the immunoSEQ assay at survey level. TCRdb's table, derived via immunoSEQ multiplex PCR, lists solely in-frame clones and lacks some. The repertoire consists of 20,000 to 30,000 clones, with around 87% occurring once and the leading ten covering approximately 3.8%. The sequences come from unsorted PBMCs, collected 1.9 years after starting antiretroviral therapy. These receptor sequences come from a woman in her twenties or thirties with HIV.

This clone was recorded only once. The chain has TRBV29-1 and TRBJ2-7; 8 bases are shared with TRBD1. Trimming removed 6 bases from V and 2 bases from J; junction bases left unmatched: 12. The CDR3 length is 15 residues. The V gene's germline CDR1 is SQVTM and CDR2 ANQGSEA. The CDR3 nucleotides read TGCAGCGTCGCGCCCGGACAGGGCCCGGCCTACGAGCAGTACGTC. This codes for CSVAPGQGPAYEQYV.

V usage is TRBV7-3 and J usage is TRBJ1-1; the D gene is possibly TRBD1 (6 bases). Germline CDR1 SGHTA, CDR2 FQGTGA. The V end lost 4 bases, the J end lost 6 bases, and 12 bases lay between the germline ends. This CDR3 is built from 13 residues. This CDR3 is CASSYTGTSEAFF. CDR3 nucleotides: TGTGCCAGCAGCTATACGGGGACATCTGAAGCTTTCTTT. Full variable domain (rest looked up from reference TRBV7-3 and TRBJ1-1): GAGVSQTPSNKVTEKGKYVELRCDPISGHTALYWYRQSLGQGPEFLIYFQGTGAADDSGLPNDRFFAVRPEGSVSTLKIQRTERGDSAVYLCASSYTGTSEAFFGQGTRLTVV.

The chain carries TRBV2 and TRBJ1-2, with 9 bases lining up with TRBD1. Germline CDR1 SNHLY, CDR2 FYNNEI. V shed 11 bases and J 2 bases; nucleotides not matched to a gene: 3. The CDR3 loop spans 12 amino acids. The CDR3 loop reads CAGGQGNYGYTF. The CDR3, as DNA: TGTGCCGGAGGACAGGGGAACTATGGCTACACCTTC.

The chain employs TRBV19 and TRBJ2-7; D could derive from TRBD1 or TRBD2 (5 bases each). This CDR3 contains 16 residues. The V end was cut by 3 bases, the J end by 2 bases, with 17 bases between. Germline values: CDR1 LNHDA, CDR2 SQIVND (reference sequence). CDR3 amino acids: CASSMNGRDGAYEQYF. In DNA, the CDR3 is TGTGCCAGTAGTATGAATGGCCGGGACGGAGCCTACGAGCAGTACTTC. Drawing the rest from reference TRBV19 and TRBJ2-7, the complete variable domain is DGGITQSPKYLFRKEGQNVTLSCEQNLNHDAMYWYRQDPGQGLRLIYYSQIVNDFQKGDIAEGYSVSREKKESFPLTVTSAQKNPTAFYLCASSMNGRDGAYEQYFGPGTRLTVT.

The V gene is TRBV2, the J gene TRBJ2-7; TRBD2 is a possible D gene (6 bases). CDR1 is SNHLY and CDR2 is FYNNEI in the germline V gene. The V end was cut by 7 bases, the J end by 2 bases, with 15 bases between. This CDR3 is built from 14 residues. Here the CDR3 reads CASTEGGGAYEQYF. The CDR3 DNA reads as TGTGCCAGCACCGAGGGTGGCGGGGCCTACGAGCAGTACTTC.

The rearrangement uses TRBV15 and TRBJ2-7, with D perhaps TRBD2 (7 bases). V dropped 0 bases and J dropped 6 bases, with 12 bases sitting between them. CDR3 length: 14 residues. In germline, CDR1 is LNHNV, CDR2 YYDKDF (reference sequence). The CDR3, as DNA: TGTGCCACCAGCAGAGATCGGGGGGCGCCCGAGCAGTACGTC. Translating gives CATSRDRGAPEQYV.

This chain uses TRBV9 with TRBJ2-7; unclear D gene. Per germline, CDR1 SGDLS and CDR2 YYNGEE. CDR3 size: 16 residues. V lost 0 bases and J lost 2, with 15 bases in between. Here the CDR3 reads CASSVDVGSPTYEQYF. The DNA of the CDR3 is TGTGCCAGCAGCGTAGATGTTGGCAGCCCAACCTACGAGCAGTACTTC.

The V gene is TRBV9, the J gene TRBJ1-2, with TRBD1 matching 7 bases. Germline V CDR1 and CDR2: SGDLS, YYNGEE. V lost 0 bases to trimming and J lost 2 bases; unmatched junction nucleotides: 7. This CDR3 contains 16 residues. CDR3 protein: CASSVDPGQTNYGYTF. CDR3 in DNA: TGTGCCAGCAGCGTAGATCCGGGACAGACCAACTATGGCTACACCTTC.

The V call is TRBV4-2, the J call TRBJ1-3; D not certain. CDR3 length: 16 residues. CDR1 and CDR2 from the germline V gene are LGHNA and YNFKEQ. V lost 4 bases, J lost 6 bases, and 19 bases lay in between. CDR3 bases: TGTGCCAGCAGCCCAGCAGGCTCAGGCTGGGAAAACACCATATATTTT. Translating it yields CASSPAGSGWENTIYF.

The chain uses TRBV9 and TRBJ2-5, with 9 bases fitting TRBD1. CDR3 length: 18 residues. The trim removed 0 bases at V and 4 bases at J, leaving 13 bases unmatched. CDR1 and CDR2 (germline): SGDLS, YYNGEE. Written as DNA, the CDR3 is TGTGCCAGCAGCGTAGGGAGGAAAAGACCACAGGGGGCAGAGACCCAGTACTTC. The encoded protein is CASSVGRKRPQGAETQYF.

The sample holds one count of this clone. CDR3 DNA: TGCGCCAGCCGGGACAGGGGATATGGCTACACCTTC. It yields the protein CASRDRGYGYTF. The V call is TRBV10-2, the J call TRBJ1-2, with 10 positions matching TRBD1. Germline lookup yields CDR1 WSHSY and CDR2 SAAADI. Trimming at V came to 8 bases and at J to 5 bases, leaving 2 bases not matched to a gene. The CDR3 runs 12 residues.

The chain is built from TRBV2 and TRBJ1-5; D is possibly TRBD1 (5 bases). Germline CDR1 is SNHLY and CDR2 is FYNNEI. CDR3 length: 12 amino acids. V was pared by 8 bases and J by 4 bases, with 9 bases between. CDR3 loop: CASAEGNQPQHF. The CDR3 nucleotides are TGTGCCAGCGCGGAGGGGAATCAGCCCCAGCATTTT.

This rearrangement joins TRBV5-5 to TRBJ1-1; the D is unclear. Germline-derived CDR1 and CDR2 are SGHKS and YYEKEE (reference sequence). The ends were cut back, 2 bases at V and 0 bases at J, with 11 bases in the middle. The CDR3 runs to 15 residues. For the CDR3, the DNA is TGTGCCAGCAGCTTCGGCAGTACCATGAACACTGAAGCTTTCTTT. Its translation: CASSFGSTMNTEAFF.

The V call is TRBV10-2, the J call TRBJ1-2; TRBD1 agrees at 9 bases. The J segment lost 3 bases and the V segment lost 5 bases, leaving 1 base of the junction unmatched. This CDR3 contains 13 residues. Germline V gene lookup returns CDR1 WSHSY and CDR2 SAAADI. This CDR3 is CASSWTGDYGYTF. The CDR3 nucleotides read TGCGCCAGCAGTTGGACAGGGGACTATGGCTACACCTTC.

The rearrangement links TRBV12-5 to TRBJ2-7; D unresolved. V was trimmed by 6 bases and J by 0 bases, leaving 3 bases between them. The V gene's germline CDR1 is LGHNT and CDR2 FRNRAP. The CDR3 runs to 11 residues. As DNA, the CDR3 is TGTGCTAGTGGCTTCTCCTACGAGCAGTACTTC. This sequence encodes CASGFSYEQYF. Full variable domain (missing parts from reference TRBV12-5 and TRBJ2-7): DARVTQTPRHKVTEMGQEVTMRCQPILGHNTVFWYRQTMMQGLELLAYFRNRAPLDDSGMPKDRFSAEMPDATLATLKIQPSEPRDSAVYFCASGFSYEQYFGPGTRLTVT.

This clone occurred once. The rearrangement links TRBV29-1 to TRBJ2-1; D uncertain. V was shortened by 4 bases and J by 1 base, with 8 bases between the two germline ends. CDR3 length: 13 amino acids. Germline V gene data show CDR1 as SQVTM and CDR2 as ANQGSEA. CDR3 nucleotides: TGCAGCGTTGTACCCGTTTCCTACAATGAGCAGTTCTTC. It yields the protein CSVVPVSYNEQFF.

The genes are TRBV11-1 and TRBJ2-4; 7 bases agree with TRBD1. The length of the CDR3 is 13 residues. CDR1 is SGHAT and CDR2 is FQDESV in the germline V gene (reference sequence). Trimming took 2 bases from V and 6 from J; bases not matched to a gene: 1. This chain's CDR3 is CASSLNRGNIQYF. CDR3 bases: TGTGCCAGCAGCTTAAACAGGGGAAACATTCAGTACTTC.

This chain links TRBV7-9 with TRBJ1-6; possible D gene TRBD1, 5 bases. V gave up 2 bases and J gave up 8 bases, with 10 bases separating them. CDR3 length equals 14 residues. Germline V gene lookup returns CDR1 SEHNR and CDR2 FQNEAQ (reference sequence). The CDR3 spells CASSLTGGYSPLHF. The CDR3 coding sequence is TGTGCCAGCAGCTTAACGGGGGGTTATTCACCCCTCCACTTT.

The V call is TRBV6-1, the J call TRBJ2-4; 7 positions agree with TRBD1. J was trimmed by 1 base and V by 4 bases; bases with no gene match: 4. The CDR3 has 15 amino acids. Germline V gene sequence: CDR1 MNHNS, CDR2 SASEGT. The CDR3 DNA reads as TGTGCCAGCAGTGTGACAGGGTCTGCCAAAAACATTCAGTACTTC. Residues: CASSVTGSAKNIQYF.

The chain has TRBV29-1 and TRBJ2-7; D may be TRBD1 (5 bases). Germline lookup yields CDR1 SQVTM and CDR2 ANQGSEA. CDR3 length equals 13 residues. The V end lost 4 bases, the J end lost 3 bases, and 13 bases lay between the germline ends. CDR3 sequence: CSVVDTLYYEQYF. CDR3 DNA: TGCAGCGTTGTGGACACCCTCTACTACGAGCAGTACTTC.

The gene calls are TRBV7-9 and TRBJ1-5; 7 bases agree with TRBD1. Germline loops: CDR1 SEHNR, CDR2 FQNEAQ (reference sequence). Trimming removed 3 bases from V and 4 bases from J; junction bases left unmatched: 6. This CDR3 spans 15 amino acids. The CDR3 region is CASSFGTDTNQPQHF. CDR3 nucleotides: TGTGCCAGCAGCTTCGGGACAGACACGAATCAGCCCCAGCATTTT.

This chain links TRBV25-1 with TRBJ1-2, with a weak D call TRBD1 (5 bases). Trimming removed 4 bases at V and 7 bases at J, with 10 bases between. There are 12 residues in the CDR3. CDR1 is MGHDK, CDR2 SYGVNS, per germline. The CDR3 protein is CASSGDLGGYTF. The CDR3 DNA sequence: TGTGCCAGCAGTGGGGACCTGGGTGGCTACACCTTC.

This clone was counted once. The gene calls are TRBV19 and TRBJ1-1, with 9 bases aligning to TRBD1. The CDR3 spans 16 residues. The germline gives CDR1 LNHDA, CDR2 SQIVND (reference sequence). The trim removed 1 base at V and 7 bases at J, leaving 10 bases unmatched. CDR3: CASSIASVGQGIEAFF. In DNA form, the CDR3 reads TGTGCCAGTAGTATAGCGAGTGTGGGACAGGGAATTGAAGCTTTCTTT.

V usage is TRBV10-3 and J usage is TRBJ1-4; 7 nucleotides align to TRBD1. Trimming took 0 bases from V and 11 from J; bases not matched to a gene: 9. This CDR3 is 15 amino acids long. Germline V CDR1 and CDR2: ENHRY, SYGVKD. The CDR3 here is CAISESPPGGPKLFF. CDR3 nucleotide sequence: TGTGCCATCAGTGAGTCCCCCCCAGGGGGGCCCAAACTGTTTTTT.